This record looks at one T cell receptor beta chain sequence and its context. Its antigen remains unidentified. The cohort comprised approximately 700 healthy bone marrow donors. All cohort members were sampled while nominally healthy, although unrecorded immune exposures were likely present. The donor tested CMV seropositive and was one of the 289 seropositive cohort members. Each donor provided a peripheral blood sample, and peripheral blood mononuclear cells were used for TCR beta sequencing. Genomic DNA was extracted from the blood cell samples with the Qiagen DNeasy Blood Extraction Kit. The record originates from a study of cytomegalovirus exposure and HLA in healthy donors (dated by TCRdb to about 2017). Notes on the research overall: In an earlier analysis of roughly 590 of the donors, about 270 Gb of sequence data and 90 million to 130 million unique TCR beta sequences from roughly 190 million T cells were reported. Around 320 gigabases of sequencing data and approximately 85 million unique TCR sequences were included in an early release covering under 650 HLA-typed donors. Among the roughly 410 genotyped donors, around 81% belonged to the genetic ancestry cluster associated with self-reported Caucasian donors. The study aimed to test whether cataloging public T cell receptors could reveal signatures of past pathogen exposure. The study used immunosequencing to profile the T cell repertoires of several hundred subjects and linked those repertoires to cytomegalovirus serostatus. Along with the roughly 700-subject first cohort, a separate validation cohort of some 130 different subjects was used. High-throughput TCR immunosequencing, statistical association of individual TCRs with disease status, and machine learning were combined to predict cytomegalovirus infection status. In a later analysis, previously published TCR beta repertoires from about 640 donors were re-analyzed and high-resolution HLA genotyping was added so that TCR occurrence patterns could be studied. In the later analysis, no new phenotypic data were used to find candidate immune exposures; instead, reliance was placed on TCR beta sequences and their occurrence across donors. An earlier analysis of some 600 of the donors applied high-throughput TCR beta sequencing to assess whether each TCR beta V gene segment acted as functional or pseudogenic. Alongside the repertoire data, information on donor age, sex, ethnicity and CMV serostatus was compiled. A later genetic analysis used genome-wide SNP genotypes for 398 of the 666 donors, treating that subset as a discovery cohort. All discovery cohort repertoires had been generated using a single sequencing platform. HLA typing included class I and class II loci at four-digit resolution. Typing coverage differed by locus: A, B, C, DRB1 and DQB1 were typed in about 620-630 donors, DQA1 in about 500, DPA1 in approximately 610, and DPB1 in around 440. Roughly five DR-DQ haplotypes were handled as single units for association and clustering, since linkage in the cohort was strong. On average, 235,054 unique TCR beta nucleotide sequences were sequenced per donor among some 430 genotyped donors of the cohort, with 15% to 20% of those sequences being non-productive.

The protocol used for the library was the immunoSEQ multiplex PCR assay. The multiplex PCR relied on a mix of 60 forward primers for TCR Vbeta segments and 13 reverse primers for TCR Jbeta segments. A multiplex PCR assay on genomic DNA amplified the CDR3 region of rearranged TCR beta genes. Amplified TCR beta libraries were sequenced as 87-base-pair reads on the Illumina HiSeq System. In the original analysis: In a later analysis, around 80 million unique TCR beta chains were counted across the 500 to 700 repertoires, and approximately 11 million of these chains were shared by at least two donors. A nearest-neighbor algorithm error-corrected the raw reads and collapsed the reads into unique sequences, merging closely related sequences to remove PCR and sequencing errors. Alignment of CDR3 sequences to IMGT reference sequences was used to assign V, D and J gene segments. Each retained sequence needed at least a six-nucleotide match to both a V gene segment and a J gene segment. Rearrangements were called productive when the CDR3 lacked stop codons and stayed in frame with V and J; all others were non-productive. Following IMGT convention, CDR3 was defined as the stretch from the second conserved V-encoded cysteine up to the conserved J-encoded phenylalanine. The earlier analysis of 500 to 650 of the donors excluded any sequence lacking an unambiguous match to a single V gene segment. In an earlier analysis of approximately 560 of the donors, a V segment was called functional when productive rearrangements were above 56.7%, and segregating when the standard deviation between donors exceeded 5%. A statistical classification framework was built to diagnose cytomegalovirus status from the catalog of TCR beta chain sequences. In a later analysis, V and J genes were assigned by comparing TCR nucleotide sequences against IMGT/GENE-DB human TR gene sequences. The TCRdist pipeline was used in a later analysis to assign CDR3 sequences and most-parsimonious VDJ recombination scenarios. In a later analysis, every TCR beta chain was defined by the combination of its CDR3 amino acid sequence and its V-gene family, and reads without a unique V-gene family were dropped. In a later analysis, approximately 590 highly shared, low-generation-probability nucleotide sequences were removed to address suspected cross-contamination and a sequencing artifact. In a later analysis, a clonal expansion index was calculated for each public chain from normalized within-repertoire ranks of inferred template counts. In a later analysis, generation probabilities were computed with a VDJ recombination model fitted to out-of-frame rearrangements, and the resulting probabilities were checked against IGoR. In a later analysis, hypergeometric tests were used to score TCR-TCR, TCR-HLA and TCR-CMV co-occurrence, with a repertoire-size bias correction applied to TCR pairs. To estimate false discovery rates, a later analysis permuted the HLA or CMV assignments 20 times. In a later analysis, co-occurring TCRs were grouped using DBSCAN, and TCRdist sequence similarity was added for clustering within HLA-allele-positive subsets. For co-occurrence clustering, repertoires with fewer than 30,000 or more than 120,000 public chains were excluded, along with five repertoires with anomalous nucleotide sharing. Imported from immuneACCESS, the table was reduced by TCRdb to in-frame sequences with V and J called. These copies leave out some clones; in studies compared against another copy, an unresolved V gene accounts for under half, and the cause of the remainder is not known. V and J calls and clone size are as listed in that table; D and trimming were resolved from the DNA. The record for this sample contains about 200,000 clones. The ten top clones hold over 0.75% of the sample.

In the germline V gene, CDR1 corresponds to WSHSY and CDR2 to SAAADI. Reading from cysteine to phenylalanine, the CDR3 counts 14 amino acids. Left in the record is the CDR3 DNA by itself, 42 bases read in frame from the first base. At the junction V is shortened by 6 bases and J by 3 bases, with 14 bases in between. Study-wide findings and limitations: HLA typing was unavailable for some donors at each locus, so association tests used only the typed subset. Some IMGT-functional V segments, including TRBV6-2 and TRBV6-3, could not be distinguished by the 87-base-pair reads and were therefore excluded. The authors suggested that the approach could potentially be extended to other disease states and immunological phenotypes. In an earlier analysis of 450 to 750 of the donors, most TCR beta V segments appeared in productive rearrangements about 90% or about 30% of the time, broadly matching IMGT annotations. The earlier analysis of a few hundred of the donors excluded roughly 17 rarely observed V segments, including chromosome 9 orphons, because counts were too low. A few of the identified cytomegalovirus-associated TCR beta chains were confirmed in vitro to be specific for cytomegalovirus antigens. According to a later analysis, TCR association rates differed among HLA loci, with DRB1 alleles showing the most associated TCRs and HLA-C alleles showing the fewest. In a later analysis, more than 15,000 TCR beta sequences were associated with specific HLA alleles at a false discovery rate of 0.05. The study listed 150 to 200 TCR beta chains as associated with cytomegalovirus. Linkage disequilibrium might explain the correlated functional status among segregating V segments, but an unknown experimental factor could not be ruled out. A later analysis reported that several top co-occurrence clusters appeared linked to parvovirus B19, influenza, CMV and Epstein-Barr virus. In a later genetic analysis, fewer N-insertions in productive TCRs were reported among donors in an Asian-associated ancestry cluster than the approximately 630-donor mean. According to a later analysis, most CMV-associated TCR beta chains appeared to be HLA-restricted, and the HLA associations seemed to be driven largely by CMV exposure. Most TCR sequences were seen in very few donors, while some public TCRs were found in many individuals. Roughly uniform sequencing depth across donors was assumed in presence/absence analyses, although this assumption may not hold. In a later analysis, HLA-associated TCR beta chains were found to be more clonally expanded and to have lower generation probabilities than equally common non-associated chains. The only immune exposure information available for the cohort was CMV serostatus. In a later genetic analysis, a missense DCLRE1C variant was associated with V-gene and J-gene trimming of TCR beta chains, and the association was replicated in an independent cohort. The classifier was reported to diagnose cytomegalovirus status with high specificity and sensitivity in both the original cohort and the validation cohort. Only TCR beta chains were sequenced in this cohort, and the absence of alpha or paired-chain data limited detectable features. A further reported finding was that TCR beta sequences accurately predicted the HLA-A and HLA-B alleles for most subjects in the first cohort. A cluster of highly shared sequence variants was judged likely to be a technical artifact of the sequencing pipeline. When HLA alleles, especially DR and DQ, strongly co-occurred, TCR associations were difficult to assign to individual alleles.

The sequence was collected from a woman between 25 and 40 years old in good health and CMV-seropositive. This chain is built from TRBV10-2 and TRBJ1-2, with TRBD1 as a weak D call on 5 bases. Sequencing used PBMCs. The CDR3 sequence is CASRDSYGDYGYTF. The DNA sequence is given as TGCGCCAGCAGAGACAGTTACGGTGACTATGGCTACACCTTC.